This is a list of T cell receptor beta chains from one sample in a study of blood T cell repertoires in COVID-19. Assay: immunoSEQ multiplex PCR; the TCRdb copy retains only in-frame clones and omits some. Seen here are around 470,000 clones, roughly 89% observed once, and the top ten hold 0.8% to 0.9%. The source material was peripheral blood. These receptors came from a man aged 18 to 29 with COVID-19, enrolled during active disease. Each CDR3 is given with its conserved first and last residue. D genes are given only for firm matches.

TRBJ1-2,TRBV7-9,-,CASSSSDMGGLYGYTF
TRBJ2-4,TRBV5-5,TRBD1,CASGTDLAKNIQYF
TRBJ2-1,TRBV19,-,CASRRESSYNEQFF
TRBJ2-4,TRBV3-1/TRBV3-2,-,CASSQVGAWGNIQYF
TRBJ1-1,TRBV5-1,TRBD1,CASSPWTGRRMNTEAFF
TRBJ1-1,TRBV19,-,CASSPLMKQGEAFF
TRBJ2-7,TRBV5-6,TRBD2,CASSLSASGDFYEQYF
TRBJ2-2,TRBV27,-,CASRHPGVGTGELFF
TRBJ2-1,TRBV4-1,-,CASSQAVVNEQFF
TRBJ2-1,TRBV9,TRBD2,CASGGLALGNEQFF
TRBJ2-7,TRBV7-2,-,CASSLVGLRDRGHEQYF
TRBJ2-7,TRBV3-1/TRBV3-2,-,CASSLTMTAFDEQYF
TRBJ2-7,TRBV5-6,-,CASSLWGAAAYEQYF
TRBJ1-2,TRBV11-2,-,CASSRRTGGYTF
TRBJ2-1,TRBV29-1,TRBD2,CSILAGVNEQFF
TRBJ2-5,TRBV24-1,TRBD2,CATSAGRGEETQYF
TRBJ2-7,TRBV5-1,TRBD2,CASSRNPTSGSNHEQYF
TRBJ2-2,TRBV10-1,-,CASSPRAGTSNTGELFF
TRBJ2-5,TRBV19,TRBD2,CASSTRLAGQETQYF
TRBJ1-1,TRBV30,TRBD1,CAWSPRQGANTEAFF
TRBJ2-2,TRBV29-1,TRBD2,CSVGRGSTGELFF
TRBJ2-7,TRBV18,-,CASSPPTYEQYF